What follows describes a single TCR beta chain. The sample comes from a study of cytomegalovirus exposure and HLA in healthy donors. The PCR made use of 60 Vbeta and 13 Jbeta primers. The repertoire was sequenced with immunoSEQ multiplex PCR; TCRdb's copy has only in-frame clones and lacks some. The sample yields roughly 110,000 clones, around four fifths seen once. There are 16 residues in the CDR3. Trimming removed 2 bases at V and 3 bases at J, with 16 bases between. The germline CDR1 and CDR2 sequences are MRHNA and SNTAGT. V usage is TRBV6-4 and J usage is TRBJ1-2, with D tentatively TRBD1 (5 bases). This TCR was sampled from a man aged 25 to 40 in good health and CMV-seronegative. The sample taken for sequencing was PBMCs. CDR3 in amino acids: CASSDRPGQDYYGYTF. The CDR3 DNA follows: TGTGCCAGCAGTGACAGGCCTGGACAAGATTACTATGGCTACACCTTC.